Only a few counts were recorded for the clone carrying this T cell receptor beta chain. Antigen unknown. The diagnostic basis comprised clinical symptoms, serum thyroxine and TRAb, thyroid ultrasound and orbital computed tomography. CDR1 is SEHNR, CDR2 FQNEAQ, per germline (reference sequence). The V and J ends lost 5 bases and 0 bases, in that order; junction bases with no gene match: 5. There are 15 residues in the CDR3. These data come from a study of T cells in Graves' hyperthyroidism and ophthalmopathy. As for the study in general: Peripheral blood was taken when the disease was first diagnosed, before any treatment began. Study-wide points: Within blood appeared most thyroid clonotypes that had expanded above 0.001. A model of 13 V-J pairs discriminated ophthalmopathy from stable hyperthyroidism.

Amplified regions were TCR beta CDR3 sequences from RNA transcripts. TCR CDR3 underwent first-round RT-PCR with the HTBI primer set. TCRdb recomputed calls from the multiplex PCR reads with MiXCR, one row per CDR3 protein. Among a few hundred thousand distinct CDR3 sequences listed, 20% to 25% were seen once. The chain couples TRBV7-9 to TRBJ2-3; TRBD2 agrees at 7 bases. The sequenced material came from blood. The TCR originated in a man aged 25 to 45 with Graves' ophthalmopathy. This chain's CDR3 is CASSLKAGSTDTQYF. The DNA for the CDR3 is TGTGCCAGCAGCCTAAAAGCGGGGAGCACAGATACGCAGTATTTT.